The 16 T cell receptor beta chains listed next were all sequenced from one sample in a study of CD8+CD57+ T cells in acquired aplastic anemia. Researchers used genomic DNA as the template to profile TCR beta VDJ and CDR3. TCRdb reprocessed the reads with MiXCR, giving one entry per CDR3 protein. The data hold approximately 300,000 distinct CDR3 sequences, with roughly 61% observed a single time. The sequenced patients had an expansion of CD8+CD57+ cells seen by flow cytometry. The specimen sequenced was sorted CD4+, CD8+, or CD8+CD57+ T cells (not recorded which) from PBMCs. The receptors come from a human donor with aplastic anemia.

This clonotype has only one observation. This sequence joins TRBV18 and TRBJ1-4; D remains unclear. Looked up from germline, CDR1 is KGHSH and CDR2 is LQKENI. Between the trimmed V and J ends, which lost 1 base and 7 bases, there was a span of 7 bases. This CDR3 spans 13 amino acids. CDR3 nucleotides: TGTGCCAGCTCACCACAGGAAAGTGAAAAACTGTTTTTT. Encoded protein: CASSPQESEKLFF. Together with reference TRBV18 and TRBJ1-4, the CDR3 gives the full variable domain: NAGVMQNPRHLVRRRGQEARLRCSPMKGHSHVYWYRQLPEEGLKFMVYLQKENIIDESGMPKERFSAEFPKEGPSILRIQQVVRGDSAAYFCASSPQESEKLFFGSGTQLSVL.

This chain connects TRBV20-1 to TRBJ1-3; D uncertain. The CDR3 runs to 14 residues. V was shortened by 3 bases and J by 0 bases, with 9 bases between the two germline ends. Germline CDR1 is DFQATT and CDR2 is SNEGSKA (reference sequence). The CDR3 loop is CSARDWNSGNTIYF. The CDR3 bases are TGCAGTGCTAGGGACTGGAACTCTGGAAACACCATATATTTT.

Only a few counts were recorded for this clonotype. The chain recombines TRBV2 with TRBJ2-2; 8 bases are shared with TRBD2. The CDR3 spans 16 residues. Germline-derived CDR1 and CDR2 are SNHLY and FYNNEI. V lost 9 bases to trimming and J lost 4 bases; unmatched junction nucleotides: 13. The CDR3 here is CARGSHRTSGTGELFF. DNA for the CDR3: TGTGCCAGAGGCTCCCACCGAACTAGCGGCACCGGGGAGCTGTTTTTT.

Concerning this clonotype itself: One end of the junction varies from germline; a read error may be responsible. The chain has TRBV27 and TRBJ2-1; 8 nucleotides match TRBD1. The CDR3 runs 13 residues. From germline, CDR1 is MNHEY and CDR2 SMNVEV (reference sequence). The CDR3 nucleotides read TGTGCCAGCAGATATACAGGGGGTAATGGGCAGTTCTTC. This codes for CASRYTGGNGQFF.

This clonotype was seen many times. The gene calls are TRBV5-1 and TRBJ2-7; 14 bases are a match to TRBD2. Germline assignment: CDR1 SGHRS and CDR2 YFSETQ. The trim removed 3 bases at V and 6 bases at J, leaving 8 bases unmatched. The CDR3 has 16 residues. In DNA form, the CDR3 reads TGCGCCAGCAGCTCCCCCGGGACTAGCGGGGGCGGCGAGCAGTACTTC. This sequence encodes CASSSPGTSGGGEQYF.

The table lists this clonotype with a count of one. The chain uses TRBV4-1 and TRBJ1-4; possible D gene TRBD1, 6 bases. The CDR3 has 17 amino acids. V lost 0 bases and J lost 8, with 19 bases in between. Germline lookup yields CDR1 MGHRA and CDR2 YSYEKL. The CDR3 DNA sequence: TGCGCCAGCAGCCAAGATGATGGGGCAGGGGTGGGGGAAAAACTGTTTTTT. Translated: CASSQDDGAGVGEKLFF.

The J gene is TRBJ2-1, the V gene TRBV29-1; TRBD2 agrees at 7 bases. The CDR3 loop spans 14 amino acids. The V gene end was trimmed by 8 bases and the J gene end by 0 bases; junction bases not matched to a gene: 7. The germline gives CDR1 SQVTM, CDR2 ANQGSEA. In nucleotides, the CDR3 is TGCAGCTCGTTGGGGGGGACCTCCTACAATGAGCAGTTCTTC. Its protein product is CSSLGGTSYNEQFF.

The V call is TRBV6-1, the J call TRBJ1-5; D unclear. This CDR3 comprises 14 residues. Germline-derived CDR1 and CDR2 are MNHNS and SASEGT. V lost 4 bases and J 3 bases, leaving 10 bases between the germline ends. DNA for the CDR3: TGTGCCAGCAGTGGAGCTTGGACCAATCAGCCCCAGCATTTT. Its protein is CASSGAWTNQPQHF.

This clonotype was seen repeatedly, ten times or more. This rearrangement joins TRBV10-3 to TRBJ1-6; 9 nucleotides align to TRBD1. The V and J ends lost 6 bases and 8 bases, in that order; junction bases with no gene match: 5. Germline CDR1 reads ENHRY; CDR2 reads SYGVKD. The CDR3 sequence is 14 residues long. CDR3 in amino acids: CAIRPGQGDSPLHF. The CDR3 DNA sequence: TGTGCCATCAGGCCGGGACAGGGTGATTCACCCCTCCACTTT.

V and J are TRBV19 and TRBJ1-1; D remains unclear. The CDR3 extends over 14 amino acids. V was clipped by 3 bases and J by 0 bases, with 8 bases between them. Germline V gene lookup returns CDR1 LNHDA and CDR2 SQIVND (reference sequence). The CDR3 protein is CASSIGELNTEAFF. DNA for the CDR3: TGTGCCAGTAGTATTGGGGAACTGAACACTGAAGCTTTCTTT.

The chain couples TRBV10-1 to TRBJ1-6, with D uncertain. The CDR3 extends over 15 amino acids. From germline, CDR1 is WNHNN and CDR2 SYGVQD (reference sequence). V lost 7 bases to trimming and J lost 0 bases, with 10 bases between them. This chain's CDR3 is CASTDGSSYNSPLHF. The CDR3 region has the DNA TGCGCCAGCACTGACGGAAGCTCCTATAATTCACCCCTCCACTTT.

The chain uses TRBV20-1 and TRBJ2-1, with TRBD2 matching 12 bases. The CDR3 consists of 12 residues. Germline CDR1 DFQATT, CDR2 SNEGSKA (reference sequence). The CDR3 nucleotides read TGCAGACTAGCGGGGGGTCCGAATGAGCAGTTCTTC. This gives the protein CRLAGGPNEQFF.

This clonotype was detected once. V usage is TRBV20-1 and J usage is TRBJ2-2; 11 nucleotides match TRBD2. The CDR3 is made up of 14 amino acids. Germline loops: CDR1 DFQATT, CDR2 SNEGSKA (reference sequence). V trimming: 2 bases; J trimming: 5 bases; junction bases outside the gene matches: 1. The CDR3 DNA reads TGCAGTGCTAGAACTAGCGGGAGAACCGGGGAGCTGTTTTTT. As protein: CSARTSGRTGELFF.

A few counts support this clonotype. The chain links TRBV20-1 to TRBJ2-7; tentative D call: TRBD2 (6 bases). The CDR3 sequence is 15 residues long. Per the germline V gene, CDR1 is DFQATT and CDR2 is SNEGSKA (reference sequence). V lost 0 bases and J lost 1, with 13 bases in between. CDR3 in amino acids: CSARDLAGFSYEQYF. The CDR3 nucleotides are TGCAGTGCTAGAGATCTGGCGGGATTTTCCTACGAGCAGTACTTC.

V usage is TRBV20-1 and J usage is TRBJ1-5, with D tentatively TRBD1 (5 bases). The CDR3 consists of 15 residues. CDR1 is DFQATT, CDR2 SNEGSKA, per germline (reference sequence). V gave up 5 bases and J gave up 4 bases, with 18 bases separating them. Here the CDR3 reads CSAELTGLGNQPQHF. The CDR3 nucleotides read TGCAGTGCTGAGCTCACAGGCTTGGGGAATCAGCCCCAGCATTTT.

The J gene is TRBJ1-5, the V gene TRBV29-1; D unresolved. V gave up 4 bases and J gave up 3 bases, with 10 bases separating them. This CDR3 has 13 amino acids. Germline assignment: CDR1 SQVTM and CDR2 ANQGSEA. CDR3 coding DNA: TGCAGCGTTGCCGTAAGGGACAATCAGCCCCAGCATTTT. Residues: CSVAVRDNQPQHF.